This T cell receptor (beta chain) comes out of a study of neurological immune-mediated disorders. The study's findings and limits: The repertoires of 18 of 34 multiple sclerosis patients were placed by phylogenetic grouping in a single related-CDR3 cluster, which may be a signature.

Turning to this clonotype: The antigen remains undetermined.

The team produced cDNA through 5'RACE using 10-nucleotide random UMIs. One entry per CDR3 protein, called by TCRdb with MiXCR from the 5' RACE reads. The repertoire consists of 71,000 or so distinct CDR3 sequences, with about 5.5% occurring once and the leading ten covering 2% to 2.5%. The germline V and J ends were trimmed by 4 bases and 3 bases, with 15 bases remaining between them. Germline assignment: CDR1 SGHKS and CDR2 YYEKEE (reference sequence). This CDR3 contains 15 residues. The chain couples TRBV5-5 to TRBJ2-3; a possible D gene is TRBD1 (6 bases). Material for sequencing was PBMCs. The TCR originated in a woman aged 25 to 39 with multiple sclerosis. DNA for the CDR3: TGTGCCAGCAGCATGGACAGTTTATTAACAGATACGCAGTATTTT. It yields the protein CASSMDSLLTDTQYF.